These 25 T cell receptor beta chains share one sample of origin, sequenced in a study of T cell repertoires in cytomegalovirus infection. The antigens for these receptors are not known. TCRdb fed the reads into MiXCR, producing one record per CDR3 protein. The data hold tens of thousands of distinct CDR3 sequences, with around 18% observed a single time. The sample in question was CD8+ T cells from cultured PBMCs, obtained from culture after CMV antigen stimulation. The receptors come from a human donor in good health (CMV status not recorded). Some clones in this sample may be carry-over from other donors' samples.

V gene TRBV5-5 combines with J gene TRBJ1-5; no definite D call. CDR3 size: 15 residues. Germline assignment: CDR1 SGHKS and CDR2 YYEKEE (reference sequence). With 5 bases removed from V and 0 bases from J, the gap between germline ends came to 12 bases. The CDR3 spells CASSLRRDSNQPQHF. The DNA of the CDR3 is TGTGCCAGCAGTTTGAGACGAGATAGCAATCAGCCCCAGCATTTT.

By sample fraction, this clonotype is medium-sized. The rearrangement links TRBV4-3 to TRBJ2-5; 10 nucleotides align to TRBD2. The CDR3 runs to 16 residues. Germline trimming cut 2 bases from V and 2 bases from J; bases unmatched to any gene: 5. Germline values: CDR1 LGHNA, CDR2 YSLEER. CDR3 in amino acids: CASSQSGGAGQETQYF. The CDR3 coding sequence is TGCGCCAGCAGCCAAAGCGGGGGGGCCGGGCAAGAGACCCAGTACTTC.

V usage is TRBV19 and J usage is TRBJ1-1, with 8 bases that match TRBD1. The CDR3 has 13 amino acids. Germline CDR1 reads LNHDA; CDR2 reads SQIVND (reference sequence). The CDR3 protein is CESKDRAGTEAFF. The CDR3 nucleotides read TGTGAGTCTAAGGACAGGGCCGGCACTGAAGCTTTCTTT.

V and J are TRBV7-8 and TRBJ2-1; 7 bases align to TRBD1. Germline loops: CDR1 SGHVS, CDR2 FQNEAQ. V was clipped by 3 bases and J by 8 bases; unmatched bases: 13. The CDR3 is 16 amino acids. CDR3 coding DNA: TGTGCCAGCAGCTTCAGGGGGAAGGGATATAACGATGAGCAGTTCTTC. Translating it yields CASSFRGKGYNDEQFF.

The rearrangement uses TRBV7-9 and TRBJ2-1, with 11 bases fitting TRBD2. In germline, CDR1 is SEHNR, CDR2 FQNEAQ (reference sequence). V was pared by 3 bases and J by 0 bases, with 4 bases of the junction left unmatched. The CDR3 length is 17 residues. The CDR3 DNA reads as TGTGCCAGCAGCTTTTCTAGCGGGGGGAGCTCCTACAATGAGCAGTTCTTC. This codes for CASSFSSGGSSYNEQFF.

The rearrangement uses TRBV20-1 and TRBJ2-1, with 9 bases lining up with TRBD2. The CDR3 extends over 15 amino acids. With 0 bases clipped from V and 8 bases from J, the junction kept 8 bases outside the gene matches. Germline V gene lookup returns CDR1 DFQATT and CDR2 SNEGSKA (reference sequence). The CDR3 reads CSARDSASGVDEQFF. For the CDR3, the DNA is TGCAGTGCTAGAGATTCGGCTAGCGGGGTGGATGAGCAGTTCTTC.

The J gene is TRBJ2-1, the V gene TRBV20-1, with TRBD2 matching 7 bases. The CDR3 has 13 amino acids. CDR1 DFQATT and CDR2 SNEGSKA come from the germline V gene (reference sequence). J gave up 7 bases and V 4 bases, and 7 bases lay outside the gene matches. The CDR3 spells CSATNGRFNEQFF. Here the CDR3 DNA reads TGCAGTGCTACCAACGGGAGGTTTAATGAGCAGTTCTTC.

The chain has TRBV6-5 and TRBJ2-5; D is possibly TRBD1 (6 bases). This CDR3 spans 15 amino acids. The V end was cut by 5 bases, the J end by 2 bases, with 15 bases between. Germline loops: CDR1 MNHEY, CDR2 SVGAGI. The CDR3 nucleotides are TGTGCCAGCAGTCGATACATCGACAGGCAAGAGACCCAGTACTTC. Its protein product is CASSRYIDRQETQYF.

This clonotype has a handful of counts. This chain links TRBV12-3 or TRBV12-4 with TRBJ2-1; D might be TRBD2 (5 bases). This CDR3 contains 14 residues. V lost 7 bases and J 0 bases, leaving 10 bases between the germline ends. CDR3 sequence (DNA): TGTGCCAGCAACCCCAGCGGCTCCTACAATGAGCAGTTCTTC. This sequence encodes CASNPSGSYNEQFF.

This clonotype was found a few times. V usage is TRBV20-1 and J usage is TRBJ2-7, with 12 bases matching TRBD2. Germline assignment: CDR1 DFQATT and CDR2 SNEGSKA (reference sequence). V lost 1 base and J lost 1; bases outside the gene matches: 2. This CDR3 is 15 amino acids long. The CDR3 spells CSARGTSGDSYEQYF. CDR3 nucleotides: TGCAGTGCTAGAGGGACTAGCGGGGATTCCTACGAGCAGTACTTC.

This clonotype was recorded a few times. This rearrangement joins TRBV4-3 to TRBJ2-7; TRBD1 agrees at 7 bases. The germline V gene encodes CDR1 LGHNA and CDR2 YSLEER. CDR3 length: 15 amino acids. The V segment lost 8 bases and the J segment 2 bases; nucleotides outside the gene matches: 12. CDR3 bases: TGCGCCAGCTCTTACGAAGGGGGCAATACCTACGAGCAGTACTTC. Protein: CASSYEGGNTYEQYF.

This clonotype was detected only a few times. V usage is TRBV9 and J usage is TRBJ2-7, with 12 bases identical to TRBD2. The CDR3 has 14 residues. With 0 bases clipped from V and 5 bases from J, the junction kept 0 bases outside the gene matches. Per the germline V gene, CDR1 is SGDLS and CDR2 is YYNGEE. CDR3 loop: CASSVGTSGNEQYF. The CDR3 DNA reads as TGTGCCAGCAGCGTAGGGACTAGCGGGAACGAGCAGTACTTC.

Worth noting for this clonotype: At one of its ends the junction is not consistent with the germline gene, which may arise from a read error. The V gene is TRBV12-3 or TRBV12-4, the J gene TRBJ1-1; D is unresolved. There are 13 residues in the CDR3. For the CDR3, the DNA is TGTGCTAGCACAAAGATGGGTTTAGGTGGAGCTTTCTTT. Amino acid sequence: CASTKMGLGGAFF.

CDR3 region: CASSLNSGSSYNEQFF. For the CDR3, the DNA is TGTGCCAGCAGCTTGAATAGCGGGAGCTCCTACAATGAGCAGTTCTTC. V usage is TRBV7-9 and J usage is TRBJ2-1; 9 bases match TRBD2. The CDR3 has 16 residues. The trim removed 3 bases at V and 0 bases at J, leaving 3 bases unmatched. Germline CDR1 reads SEHNR; CDR2 reads FQNEAQ (reference sequence).

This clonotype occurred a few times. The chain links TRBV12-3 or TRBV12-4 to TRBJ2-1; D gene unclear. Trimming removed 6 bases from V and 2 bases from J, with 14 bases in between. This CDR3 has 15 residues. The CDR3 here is CASSYSLPAYNEQFF. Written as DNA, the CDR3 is TGTGCCAGCAGCTACTCACTACCAGCCTACAATGAGCAGTTCTTC.

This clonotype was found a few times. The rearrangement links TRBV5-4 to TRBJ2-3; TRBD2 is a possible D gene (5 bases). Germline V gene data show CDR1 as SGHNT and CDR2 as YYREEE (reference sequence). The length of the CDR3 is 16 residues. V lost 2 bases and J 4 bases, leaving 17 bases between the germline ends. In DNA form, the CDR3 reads TGTGCCAGCAGCTTAATCGGGGAAGTCGGCGCAGATACGCAGTATTTT. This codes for CASSLIGEVGADTQYF. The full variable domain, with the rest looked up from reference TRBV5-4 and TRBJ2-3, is ETGVTQSPTHLIKTRGQQVTLRCSSQSGHNTVSWYQQALGQGPQFIFQYYREEENGRGNFPPRFSGLQFPNYSSELNVNALELDDSALYLCASSLIGEVGADTQYFGPGTRLTVL.

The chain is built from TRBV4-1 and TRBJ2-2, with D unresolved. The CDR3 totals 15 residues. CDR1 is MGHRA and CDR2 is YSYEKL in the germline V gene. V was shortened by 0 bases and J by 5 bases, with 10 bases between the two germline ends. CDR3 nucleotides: TGCGCCAGCAGCCAAGAACGGGCTGGGACCGGGGAGCTGTTTTTT. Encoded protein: CASSQERAGTGELFF.

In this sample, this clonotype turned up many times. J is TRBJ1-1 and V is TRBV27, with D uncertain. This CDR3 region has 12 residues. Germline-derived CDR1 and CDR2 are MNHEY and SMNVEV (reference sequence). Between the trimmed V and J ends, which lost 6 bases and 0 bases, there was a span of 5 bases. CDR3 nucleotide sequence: TGTGCCAGCAGCCTCATGAACACTGAAGCTTTCTTT. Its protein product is CASSLMNTEAFF.

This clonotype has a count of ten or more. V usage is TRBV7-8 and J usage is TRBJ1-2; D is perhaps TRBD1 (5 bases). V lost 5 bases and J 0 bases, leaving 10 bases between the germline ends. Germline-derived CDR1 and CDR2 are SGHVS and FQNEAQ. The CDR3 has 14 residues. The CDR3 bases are TGTGCCAGCAGCCTTGGGACTACTAACTATGGCTACACCTTC. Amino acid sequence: CASSLGTTNYGYTF.

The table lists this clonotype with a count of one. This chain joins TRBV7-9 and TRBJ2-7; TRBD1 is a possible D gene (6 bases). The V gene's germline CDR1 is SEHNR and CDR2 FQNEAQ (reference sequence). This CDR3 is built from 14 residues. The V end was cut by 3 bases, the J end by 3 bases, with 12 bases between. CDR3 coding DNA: TGTGCCAGCAGCTTTGGAGGACAGAACTACGAGCAGTACTTC. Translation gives CASSFGGQNYEQYF.

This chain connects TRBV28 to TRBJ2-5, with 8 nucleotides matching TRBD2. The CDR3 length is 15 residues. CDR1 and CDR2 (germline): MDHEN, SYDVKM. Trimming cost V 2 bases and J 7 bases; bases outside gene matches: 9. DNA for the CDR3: TGTGCCAGCAGTTTAGGGACTAGAGAGCTTCGGACCCAGTACTTC. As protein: CASSLGTRELRTQYF.

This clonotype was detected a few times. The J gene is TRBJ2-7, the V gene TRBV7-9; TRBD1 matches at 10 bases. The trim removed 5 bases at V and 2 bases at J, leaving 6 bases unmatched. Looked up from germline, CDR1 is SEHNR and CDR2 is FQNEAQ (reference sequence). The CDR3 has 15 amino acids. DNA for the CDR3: TGTGCCAGCAGCCACACCGGGACAGGGGCCTACGAGCAGTACTTC. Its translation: CASSHTGTGAYEQYF.

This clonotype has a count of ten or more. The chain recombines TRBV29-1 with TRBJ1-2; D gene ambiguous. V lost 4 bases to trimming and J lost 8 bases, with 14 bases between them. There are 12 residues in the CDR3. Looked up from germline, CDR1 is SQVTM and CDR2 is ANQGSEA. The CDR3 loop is CSVGSLLGGYTF. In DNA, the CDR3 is TGCAGCGTTGGGAGCCTTCTGGGGGGCTACACCTTC.

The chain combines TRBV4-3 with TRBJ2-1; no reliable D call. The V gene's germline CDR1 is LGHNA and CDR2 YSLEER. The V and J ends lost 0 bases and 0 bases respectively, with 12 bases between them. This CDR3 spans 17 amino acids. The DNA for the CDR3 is TGCGCCAGCAGCCAAGAACCCTATTGGAGCTCCTACAATGAGCAGTTCTTC. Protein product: CASSQEPYWSSYNEQFF.

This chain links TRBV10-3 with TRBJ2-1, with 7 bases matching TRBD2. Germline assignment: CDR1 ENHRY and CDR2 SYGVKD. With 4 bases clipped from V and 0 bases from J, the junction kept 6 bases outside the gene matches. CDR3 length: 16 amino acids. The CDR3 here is CAISVAGGSSYNEQFF. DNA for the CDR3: TGTGCCATCAGTGTCGCCGGCGGGAGCTCCTACAATGAGCAGTTCTTC.